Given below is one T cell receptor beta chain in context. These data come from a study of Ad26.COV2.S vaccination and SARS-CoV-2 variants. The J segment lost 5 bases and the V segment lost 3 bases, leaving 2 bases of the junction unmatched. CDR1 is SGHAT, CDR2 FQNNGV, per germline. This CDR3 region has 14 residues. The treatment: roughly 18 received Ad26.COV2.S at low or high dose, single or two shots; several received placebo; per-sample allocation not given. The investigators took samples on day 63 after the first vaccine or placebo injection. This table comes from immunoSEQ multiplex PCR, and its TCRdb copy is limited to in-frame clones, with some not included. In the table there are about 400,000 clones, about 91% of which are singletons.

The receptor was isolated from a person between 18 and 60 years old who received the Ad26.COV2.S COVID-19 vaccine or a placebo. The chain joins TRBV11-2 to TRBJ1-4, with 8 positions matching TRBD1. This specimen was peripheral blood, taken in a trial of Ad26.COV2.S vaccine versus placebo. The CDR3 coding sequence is TGTGCCAGCAGCTTCGACAGGGGAAATGAAAAACTGTTTTTT. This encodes CASSFDRGNEKLFF.